The next 20 T cell receptor beta chains were all read from a single sample in a study of T cell clonality in common variable immunodeficiency. The antigens these receptors bind are not known. Study-level results: In common variable immunodeficiency, TCR beta chains reportedly carried fewer deletions and N-nucleotide insertions.

The data were produced by immunoSEQ multiplex PCR, yet TCRdb's version contains in-frame clones alone and is incomplete. Its table lists fewer than 8,500 clones. Sample: peripheral blood mononuclear cells. Receptors were obtained from a human donor with common variable immunodeficiency.

The CDR3 region is CASSVDRAYEQYF. CDR3 DNA, as far as it was read: TGTGCCAGCAGTGTGGACAGGGCATACGAG. V and J are TRBV6-1 and TRBJ2-7; TRBD1 matches at 8 bases. The read terminates 3 residues before the CDR3 end, so the remaining end is supplied by the germline J gene. V was pared by 4 bases and J by 4 bases, with 3 bases of the junction left unmatched. Germline CDR1 and CDR2: MNHNS and SASEGT. This CDR3 has 13 amino acids.

Points on this clone: The CDR3 is cut off 3 residues early in the read; its end comes from the germline J gene. The chain recombines TRBV6-2 or TRBV6-3 with TRBJ1-5; D unclear. The germline gives CDR1 MNHEY, CDR2 SVGEGT. With 2 bases removed from V and 7 bases from J, the gap between germline ends came to 9 bases. The CDR3 is 13 residues long. This CDR3 reads CASSYAGEQPQHF. The part of the CDR3 DNA that was read is TGTGCCAGCAGTTACGCCGGGGAACAGCCC.

This CDR3 reads CASSPDGQGASYTF. The covered CDR3 bases are TGTGCCAGCAGCCCCGACGGACAGGGGGCGAGC. The chain uses TRBV7-9 and TRBJ1-2; 11 bases are shared with TRBD1. From the germline J gene comes the end of the CDR3, since the read stops 3 residues before it. This CDR3 spans 14 amino acids. Germline V gene lookup returns CDR1 SEHNR and CDR2 FQNEAQ (reference sequence).

This clone is classed as medium-sized by frequency. The CDR3 goes on 3 residues after the read ends, and that part is filled in from the germline J gene. The chain is built from TRBV9 and TRBJ1-4; possible D gene TRBD1, 6 bases. Trimming left V 2 bases short and J 3 bases short, with 11 bases between. Germline lookup yields CDR1 SGDLS and CDR2 YYNGEE. The CDR3 contains 15 residues. CDR3 bases read: TGTGCCAGCAGCGTTGGAGGGGGTTCTAATGAAAAA. Translated, it gives CASSVGGGSNEK. The full-length CDR3 reads as CASSVGGGSNEKLFF.

Points on this clone: The CDR3 goes on 3 residues after the read ends, and that part is filled in from the germline J gene. This chain links TRBV18 with TRBJ1-1, with D hard to call. The CDR3 is 15 amino acids. V was trimmed by 0 bases and J by 3 bases, leaving 11 bases between them. CDR1 is KGHSH, CDR2 LQKENI, per germline. The CDR3 spells CASSPPQGGDTEAFF. CDR3 DNA (partial): TGTGCCAGCTCACCACCCCAAGGCGGGGACACTGAA.

A remark on this clone: The read ends 3 residues before the CDR3 terminus; that terminus is restored from the germline J gene. This sequence joins TRBV7-9 and TRBJ2-7; D gene ambiguous. The CDR3 extends over 14 amino acids. Per the germline V gene, CDR1 is SEHNR and CDR2 is FQNEAQ (reference sequence). The V end was cut by 4 bases, the J end by 5 bases, with 15 bases between. The CDR3 DNA, read in part, is TGTGCCAGCAGCTCGGTCCGAGTGTCCAACGAG. Translating it yields CASSSVRVSNE. From start to end, the CDR3 is CASSSVRVSNEQYF.

As concerns this clone: The CDR3 end falls 3 residues outside the read, so it is completed with the germline J gene. This sequence joins TRBV7-9 and TRBJ2-2; D gene ambiguous. In germline, CDR1 is SEHNR, CDR2 FQNEAQ (reference sequence). The ends were cut back, 7 bases at V and 6 bases at J, with 15 bases in the middle. CDR3 length: 14 residues. Incomplete CDR3 DNA: TGTGCCAGCAAAACTACGGAGAAGCCCGGGGAG. Its protein is CASKTTEKPGE. The entire CDR3 is CASKTTEKPGELFF.

Notes on this clone: The sequenced fragment ends 3 residues before the CDR3 boundary, so the rest is inferred from the germline J gene. The chain links TRBV7-2 to TRBJ1-1, with TRBD1 matching over 7 bases. J was trimmed by 4 bases and V by 3 bases; bases with no gene match: 8. This CDR3 spans 15 amino acids. Germline lookup yields CDR1 SGHTA and CDR2 FQGNSA. CDR3 region: CASSFSTGVPTEAFF. The CDR3 DNA, read in part, is TGTGCCAGCAGCTTTTCAACAGGGGTTCCCACTGAA. Variable domain in full (rest from reference TRBV7-2 and TRBJ1-1): GAGVSQSPSNKVTEKGKDVELRCDPISGHTALYWYRQSLGQGLEFLIYFQGNSAPDKSGLPSDRFSAERTGGSVSTLTIQRTQQEDSAVYLCASSFSTGVPTEAFFGQGTRLTVV.

Points on this clone: The sequenced fragment ends 3 residues before the CDR3 boundary, so the rest is inferred from the germline J gene. The chain links TRBV7-9 to TRBJ2-1; either TRBD1 or TRBD2 may supply D (6 bases each). The CDR3 has 15 residues. From germline, CDR1 is SEHNR and CDR2 FQNEAQ (reference sequence). Trimming cost V 0 bases and J 7 bases, with 13 bases left between them. The DNA read from the CDR3 is TGTGCCAGCAGCTTAGCGTCCCAGGGGAGGAATGAG. It translates to CASSLASQGRNE. The whole CDR3 protein reads CASSLASQGRNEQFF.

Details on this clone: The read falls 3 residues short of the CDR3 end, and the missing part is taken from the germline J gene. V gene TRBV19 combines with J gene TRBJ1-5; 7 bases align to TRBD1. V lost 6 bases, J lost 1 base, and 6 bases stayed unmatched. Germline CDR1 reads LNHDA; CDR2 reads SQIVND (reference sequence). This CDR3 has 15 amino acids. This chain's CDR3 is CASSRPTGSNQPQHF. CDR3 DNA (partial): TGTGCCAGTAGCAGACCGACAGGGAGCAATCAGCCC.

Comment on this clone: The sequenced fragment ends 3 residues before the CDR3 boundary, so the rest is inferred from the germline J gene. This chain links TRBV6-1 with TRBJ2-7, with a weak D call TRBD2 (5 bases). Per the germline V gene, CDR1 is MNHNS and CDR2 is SASEGT. V lost 1 base and J 3 bases, leaving 13 bases between the germline ends. This CDR3 is 15 amino acids long. The CDR3 bases that were read are TGTGCCAGCAGTGAAGTCCCTAGCAGCGACTACGAG. Amino acids: CASSEVPSSDYE. The whole CDR3 protein reads CASSEVPSSDYEQYF.

A remark on this clone: Sequencing ends 3 residues short of the CDR3 end; the germline J gene provides the rest. The chain links TRBV5-1 to TRBJ2-7, with TRBD1 as a possible D gene (6 bases). Germline lookup yields CDR1 SGHRS and CDR2 YFSETQ. V lost 5 bases, J lost 1 base, and 16 bases lay in between. This CDR3 spans 15 amino acids. The sequenced CDR3 bases are TGCGCCAGCAGAGCGACGACAGGCCCATCCTACGAG. This encodes CASRATTGPSYE. The full CDR3 protein reads CASRATTGPSYEQYF.

As concerns this clone: The read ends 3 residues before the CDR3 terminus; that terminus is restored from the germline J gene. The chain couples TRBV19 to TRBJ2-7; D unclear. V was trimmed by 7 bases and J by 6 bases, leaving 13 bases between them. Germline lookup yields CDR1 LNHDA and CDR2 SQIVND (reference sequence). The CDR3 covers 12 residues. The CDR3 is CASIRGTSEQYF. Incomplete CDR3 DNA: TGTGCCAGTATAAGAGGTACCAGCGAG.

With regard to this clone: The CDR3 goes on 3 residues after the read ends, and that part is filled in from the germline J gene. The genes are TRBV19 and TRBJ2-5; 9 nucleotides line up with TRBD2. J was trimmed by 4 bases and V by 3 bases; bases with no gene match: 9. The CDR3 consists of 16 residues. Germline assignment: CDR1 LNHDA and CDR2 SQIVND (reference sequence). The DNA read from the CDR3 is TGTGCCAGTAGTATTTTAGCCGGGACTAGCATAGAGACC. Translating gives CASSILAGTSIET. The CDR3 reads in full as CASSILAGTSIETQYF.

According to its frequency, this clone is medium-sized. The CDR3 end falls 3 residues outside the read, so it is completed with the germline J gene. This sequence joins TRBV30 and TRBJ2-1; D is perhaps TRBD2 (5 bases). The CDR3 runs to 13 residues. The ends were cut back, 2 bases at V and 3 bases at J, with 8 bases in the middle. Germline V gene data show CDR1 as GTSNPN and CDR2 as SVGIG (reference sequence). The CDR3 sequence is CAWSLTNYNEQFF. Partial CDR3 DNA: TGTGCCTGGAGTTTGACTAACTACAATGAG.

As concerns this clone: The read ends 3 residues early relative to the CDR3; the germline J gene fills the gap. The rearrangement uses TRBV19 and TRBJ2-5, with 10 bases lining up with TRBD1. CDR3 length equals 15 residues. Germline trimming cut 6 bases from V and 1 base from J; bases unmatched to any gene: 5. In germline, CDR1 is LNHDA, CDR2 SQIVND (reference sequence). The covered CDR3 bases are TGTGCCAGTAGAACCCGACAGGGGGCCCAAGAGACC. Translating it yields CASRTRQGAQET. Given in full, the CDR3 is CASRTRQGAQETQYF. Together with reference TRBV19 and TRBJ2-5, the CDR3 gives the full variable domain: DGGITQSPKYLFRKEGQNVTLSCEQNLNHDAMYWYRQDPGQGLRLIYYSQIVNDFQKGDIAEGYSVSREKKESFPLTVTSAQKNPTAFYLCASRTRQGAQETQYFGPGTRLLVL.

A word on this clone: The CDR3 end lies 3 residues beyond the end of the read and is filled in from the germline J gene. The rearrangement joins TRBV7-3 to TRBJ1-2; 7 nucleotides align to TRBD1. The CDR3 length is 12 residues. CDR1 is SGHTA, CDR2 FQGTGA, per germline. The CDR3 sequence: CASSSTGSGYTF. Partial CDR3 DNA: TGTGCCAGCAGCTCGACAGGGAGCGGC.

Its frequency marks this clone as medium-sized. Its ends do not fully match the called genes, so a read error is possible. The read ends 3 residues before the CDR3 terminus; that terminus is restored from the germline J gene. The rearrangement links TRBV29-1 to TRBJ1-5; D is ambiguous. Per the germline V gene, CDR1 is SQVTM and CDR2 is ANQGSEA. The length of the CDR3 is 13 residues. The covered CDR3 bases are TGCAGCGTTGTGGCGGGCGGCAAGCAGCCC. This translates into CSVVAGGKQP. The full CDR3 sequence reads CSVVAGGKQPQHF.

To note about this clone: The read stops 3 residues short of the end of the CDR3; the missing end is completed from the germline J gene. V gene TRBV19 combines with J gene TRBJ2-6, with no clear D. The length of the CDR3 is 16 residues. Deletions cut 0 bases from V and 0 bases from J, with 6 bases between. The germline gives CDR1 LNHDA, CDR2 SQIVND (reference sequence). Incomplete CDR3 DNA: TGTGCCAGTAGTATAGATCCTAACTCTGGGGCCAACGTC. The encoded protein is CASSIDPNSGANV. The full CDR3 protein reads CASSIDPNSGANVLTF. Supplemented by reference TRBV19 and TRBJ2-6, the full variable domain reads DGGITQSPKYLFRKEGQNVTLSCEQNLNHDAMYWYRQDPGQGLRLIYYSQIVNDFQKGDIAEGYSVSREKKESFPLTVTSAQKNPTAFYLCASSIDPNSGANVLTFGAGSRLTVL.

On this clone itself: The CDR3 end lies 3 residues beyond the end of the read and is filled in from the germline J gene. V is TRBV7-6 and J is TRBJ2-7; 7 bases fit TRBD1. The length of the CDR3 is 14 residues. Per germline, CDR1 SGHVS and CDR2 FNYEAQ. J was trimmed by 0 bases and V by 1 base; bases with no gene match: 0. The covered CDR3 bases are TGTGCCAGCAGCTTAGACAGGGGCTCCTACGAG. Translated: CASSLDRGSYE. In full, the CDR3 is CASSLDRGSYEQYF. The full variable domain, rest sourced from reference TRBV7-6 and TRBJ2-7, is GAGVSQSPRYKVTKRGQDVALRCDPISGHVSLYWYRQALGQGPEFLTYFNYEAQQDKSGLPNDRFSAERPEGSISTLTIQRTEQRDSAMYRCASSLDRGSYEQYFGPGTRLTVT.